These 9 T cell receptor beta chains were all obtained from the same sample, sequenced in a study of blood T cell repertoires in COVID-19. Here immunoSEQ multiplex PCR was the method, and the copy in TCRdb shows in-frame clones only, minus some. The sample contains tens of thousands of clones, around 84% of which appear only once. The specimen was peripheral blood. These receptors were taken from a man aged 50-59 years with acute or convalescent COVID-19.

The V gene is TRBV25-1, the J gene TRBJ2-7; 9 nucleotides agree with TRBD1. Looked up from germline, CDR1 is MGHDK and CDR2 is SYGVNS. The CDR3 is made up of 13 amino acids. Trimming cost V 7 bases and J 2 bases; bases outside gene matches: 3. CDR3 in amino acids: CASIGTGTYEQYF. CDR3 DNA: TGTGCCAGCATCGGGACAGGGACCTACGAGCAGTACTTC.

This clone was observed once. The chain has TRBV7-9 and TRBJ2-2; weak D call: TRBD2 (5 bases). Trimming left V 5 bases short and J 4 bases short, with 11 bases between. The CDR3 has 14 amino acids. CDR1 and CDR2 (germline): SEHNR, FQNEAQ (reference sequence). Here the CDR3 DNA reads TGTGCCAGCAGCCAGGACTCGATCACCGGGGAGCTGTTTTTT. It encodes CASSQDSITGELFF.

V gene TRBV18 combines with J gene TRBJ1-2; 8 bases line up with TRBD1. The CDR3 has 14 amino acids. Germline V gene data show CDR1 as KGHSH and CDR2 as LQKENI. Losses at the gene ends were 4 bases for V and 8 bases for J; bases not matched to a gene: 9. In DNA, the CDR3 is TGTGCCAGCTCACTTGGGACAGGAGCAAGGGGCTACACCTTC. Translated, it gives CASSLGTGARGYTF.

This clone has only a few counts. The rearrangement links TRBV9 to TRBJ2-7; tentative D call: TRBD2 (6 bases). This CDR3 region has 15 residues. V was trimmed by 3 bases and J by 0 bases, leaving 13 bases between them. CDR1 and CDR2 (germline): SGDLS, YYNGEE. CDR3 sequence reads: CASSEKRVSSYEQYF. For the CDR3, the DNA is TGTGCCAGCAGCGAAAAGCGGGTGAGCTCCTACGAGCAGTACTTC.

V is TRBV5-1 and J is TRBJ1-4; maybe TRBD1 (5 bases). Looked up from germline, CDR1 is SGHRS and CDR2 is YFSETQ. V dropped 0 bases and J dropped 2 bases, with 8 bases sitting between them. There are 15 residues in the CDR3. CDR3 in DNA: TGCGCCAGCAGCTTGGCAGGGTCGACTAATGAAAAACTGTTTTTT. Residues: CASSLAGSTNEKLFF.

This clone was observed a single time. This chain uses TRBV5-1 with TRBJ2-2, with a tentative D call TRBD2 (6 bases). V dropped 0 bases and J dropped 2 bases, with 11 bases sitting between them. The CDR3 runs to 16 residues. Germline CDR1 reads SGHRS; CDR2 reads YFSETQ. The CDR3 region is CASSLVARGNTGELFF. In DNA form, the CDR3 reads TGCGCCAGCAGCTTGGTGGCGCGGGGCAACACCGGGGAGCTGTTTTTT.

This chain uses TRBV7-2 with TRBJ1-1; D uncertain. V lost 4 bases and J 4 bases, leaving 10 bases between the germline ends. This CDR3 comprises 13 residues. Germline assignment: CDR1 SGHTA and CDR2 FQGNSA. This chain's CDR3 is CASSSGWSTEAFF. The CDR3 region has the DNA TGTGCCAGCAGCTCCGGGTGGAGCACTGAAGCTTTCTTT.

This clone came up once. The CDR3 nucleotides are TGTGCCAGCAGTCCCCCGGGGTACACTGAAGCTTTCTTT. This encodes CASSPPGYTEAFF. This chain uses TRBV12-3 or TRBV12-4 with TRBJ1-1, with D unresolved. Trimming removed 5 bases at V and 3 bases at J, with 10 bases between. The CDR3 sequence is 13 residues long.

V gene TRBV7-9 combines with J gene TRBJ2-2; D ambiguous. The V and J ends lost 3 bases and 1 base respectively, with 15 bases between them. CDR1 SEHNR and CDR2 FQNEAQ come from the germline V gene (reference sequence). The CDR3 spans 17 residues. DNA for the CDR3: TGTGCCAGCAGCTTGTCCGGCAGGCAAAAGAACACCGGGGAGCTGTTTTTT. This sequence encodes CASSLSGRQKNTGELFF.